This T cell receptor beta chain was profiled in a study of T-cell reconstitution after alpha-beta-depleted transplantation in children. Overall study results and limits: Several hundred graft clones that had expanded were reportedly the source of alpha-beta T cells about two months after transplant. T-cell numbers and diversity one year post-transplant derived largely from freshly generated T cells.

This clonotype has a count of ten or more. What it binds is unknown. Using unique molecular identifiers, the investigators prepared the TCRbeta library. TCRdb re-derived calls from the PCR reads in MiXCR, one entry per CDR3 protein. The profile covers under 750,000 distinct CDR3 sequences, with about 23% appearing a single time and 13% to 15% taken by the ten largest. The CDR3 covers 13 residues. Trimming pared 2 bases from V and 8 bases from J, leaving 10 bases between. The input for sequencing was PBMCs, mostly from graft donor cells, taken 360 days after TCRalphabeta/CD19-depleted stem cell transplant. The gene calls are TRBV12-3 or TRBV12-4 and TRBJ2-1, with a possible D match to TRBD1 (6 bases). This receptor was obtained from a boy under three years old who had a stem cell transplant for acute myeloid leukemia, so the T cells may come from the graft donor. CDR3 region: CASSLSRGDEQFF. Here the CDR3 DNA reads TGTGCCAGCAGTTTATCCAGGGGCGATGAGCAGTTCTTC.